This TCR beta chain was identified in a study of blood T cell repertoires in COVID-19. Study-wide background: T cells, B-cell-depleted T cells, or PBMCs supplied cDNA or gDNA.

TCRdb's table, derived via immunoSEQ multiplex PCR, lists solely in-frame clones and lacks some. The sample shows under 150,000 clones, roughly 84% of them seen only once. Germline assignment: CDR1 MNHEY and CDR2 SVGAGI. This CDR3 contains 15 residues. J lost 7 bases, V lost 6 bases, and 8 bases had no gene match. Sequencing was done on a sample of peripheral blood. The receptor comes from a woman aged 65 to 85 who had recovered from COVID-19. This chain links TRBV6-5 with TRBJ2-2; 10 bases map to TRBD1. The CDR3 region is CASRSRTGGYGELFF. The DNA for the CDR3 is TGTGCCAGCAGATCCAGGACAGGGGGGTACGGGGAGCTGTTTTTT.